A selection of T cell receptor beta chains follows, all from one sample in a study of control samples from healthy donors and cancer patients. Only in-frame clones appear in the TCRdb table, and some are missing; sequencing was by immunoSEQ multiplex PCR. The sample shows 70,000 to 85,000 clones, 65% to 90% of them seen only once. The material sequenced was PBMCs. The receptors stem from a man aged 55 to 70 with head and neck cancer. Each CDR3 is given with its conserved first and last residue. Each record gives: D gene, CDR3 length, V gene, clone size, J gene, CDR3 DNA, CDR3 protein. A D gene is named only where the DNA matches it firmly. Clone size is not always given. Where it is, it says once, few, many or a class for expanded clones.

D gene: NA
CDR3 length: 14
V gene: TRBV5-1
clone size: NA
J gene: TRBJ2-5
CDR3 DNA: TGCGCCAGCAGCTTGGATAGGCTCCAAGAGACCCAGTACTTC
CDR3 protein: CASSLDRLQETQYF

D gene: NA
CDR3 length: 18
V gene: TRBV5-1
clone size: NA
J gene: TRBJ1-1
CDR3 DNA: TGCGCCAGCAGCTCCCCGCCGGAGCGGGGGTCCATGAACACTGAAGCTTTCTTT
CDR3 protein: CASSSPPERGSMNTEAFF

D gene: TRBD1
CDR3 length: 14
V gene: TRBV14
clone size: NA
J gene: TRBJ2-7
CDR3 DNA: TGTGCCAGCAGCCCTAGGACAGGGGGAGGCGAGCAGTACTTC
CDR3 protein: CASSPRTGGGEQYF

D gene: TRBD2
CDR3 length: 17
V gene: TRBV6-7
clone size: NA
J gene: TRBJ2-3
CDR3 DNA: TGTGCCAGCAGTTACCCATACCTAGCGGGAAGCACAGATACGCAGTATTTT
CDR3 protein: CASSYPYLAGSTDTQYF

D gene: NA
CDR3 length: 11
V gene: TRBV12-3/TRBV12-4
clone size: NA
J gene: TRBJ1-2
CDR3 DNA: TGTGCCAGCAGTTTTGGGCTTGGCTACACCTTC
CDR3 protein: CASSFGLGYTF

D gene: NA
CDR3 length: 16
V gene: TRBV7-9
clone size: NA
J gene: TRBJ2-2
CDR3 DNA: TGTGCCAGCAGCTCAATGGAGGGGACGAACACCGGGGAGCTGTTTTTT
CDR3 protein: CASSSMEGTNTGELFF

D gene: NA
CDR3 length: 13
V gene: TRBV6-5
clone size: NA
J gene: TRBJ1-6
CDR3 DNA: TGTGCCAGCAAGCCCAGGGATTCTTCACCCCTCCACTTT
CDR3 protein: CASKPRDSSPLHF

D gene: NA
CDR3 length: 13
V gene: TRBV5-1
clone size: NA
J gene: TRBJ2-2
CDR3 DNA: TGCGCCGGGAAAAGAGGGGAGACCGGGGAGCTGTTTTTT
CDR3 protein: CAGKRGETGELFF

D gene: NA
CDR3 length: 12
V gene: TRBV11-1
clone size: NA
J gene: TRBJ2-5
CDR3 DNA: TGTGCCAGCAGCCTCTACCAAGAGACCCAGTACTTC
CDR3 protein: CASSLYQETQYF

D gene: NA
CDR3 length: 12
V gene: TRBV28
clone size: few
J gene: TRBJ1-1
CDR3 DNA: TGTGCCAGCTACGGGGGATCCACTGAAGCTTTCTTT
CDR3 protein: CASYGGSTEAFF

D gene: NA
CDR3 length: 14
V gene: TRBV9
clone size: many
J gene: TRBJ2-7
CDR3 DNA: TGTGCCAGCAGCGTATCACCAGGCTCCTACGAGCAGTACTTC
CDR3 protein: CASSVSPGSYEQYF

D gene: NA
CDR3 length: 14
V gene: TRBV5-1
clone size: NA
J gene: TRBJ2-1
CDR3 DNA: TGCGCCAGCAGCTTGGAGAGGTCCTACAATGAGCAGTTCTTC
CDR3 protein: CASSLERSYNEQFF

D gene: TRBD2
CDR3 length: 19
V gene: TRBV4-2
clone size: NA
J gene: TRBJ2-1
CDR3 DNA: TGTGCCAGCAGCCAGGAGGGGTTTTCGGGAGGGAGCTCCTACAATGAGCAGTTCTTC
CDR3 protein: CASSQEGFSGGSSYNEQFF

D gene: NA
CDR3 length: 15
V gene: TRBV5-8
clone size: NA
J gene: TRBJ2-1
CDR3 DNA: TGTGCCAGCAGCTTTGGGACAACGACCTACAATGAGCAGTTCTTC
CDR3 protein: CASSFGTTTYNEQFF

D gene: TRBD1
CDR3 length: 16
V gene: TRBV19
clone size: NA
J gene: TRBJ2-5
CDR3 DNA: TGTGCCAGTAAATCATTGACAGGGGCCGACCAAGAGACCCAGTACTTC
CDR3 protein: CASKSLTGADQETQYF

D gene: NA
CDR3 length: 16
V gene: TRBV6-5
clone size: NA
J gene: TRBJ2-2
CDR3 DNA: TGTGCCAGCAGTTATCGGGGAGGTGCGTCCGCCGGGGAGCTGTTTTTT
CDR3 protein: CASSYRGGASAGELFF

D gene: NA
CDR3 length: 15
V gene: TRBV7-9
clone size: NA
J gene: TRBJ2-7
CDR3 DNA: TGTGCCAGCACCCCATGGGGTCAAACAAACTACGAGCAGTACTTC
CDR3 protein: CASTPWGQTNYEQYF

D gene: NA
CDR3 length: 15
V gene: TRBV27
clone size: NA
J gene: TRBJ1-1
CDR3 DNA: TGTGCCAGCAGTTACCAGAGGGACAAATCATCTGAAGCTTTCTTT
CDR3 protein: CASSYQRDKSSEAFF

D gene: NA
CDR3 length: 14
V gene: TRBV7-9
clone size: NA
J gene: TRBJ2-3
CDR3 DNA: TGTGCCAGCAGCTTAGAGCAGTCATTAGATACGCAGTATTTT
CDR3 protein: CASSLEQSLDTQYF

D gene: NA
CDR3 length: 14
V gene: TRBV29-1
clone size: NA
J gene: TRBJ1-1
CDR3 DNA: TGCAGCGTTGTCAGGCAGGGGCTGAACACTGAAGCTTTCTTT
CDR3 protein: CSVVRQGLNTEAFF

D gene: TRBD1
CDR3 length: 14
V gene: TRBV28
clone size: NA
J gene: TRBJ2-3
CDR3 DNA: TGTGCCAGCAGTTTAGCATACAGGGGAGATACGCAGTATTTT
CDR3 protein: CASSLAYRGDTQYF

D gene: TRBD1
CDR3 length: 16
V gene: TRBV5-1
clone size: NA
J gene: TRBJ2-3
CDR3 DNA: TGCGCCAGCAGCTTGGCCGGGGTCCTAGGGACAGGTACGCAGTATTTT
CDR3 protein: CASSLAGVLGTGTQYF

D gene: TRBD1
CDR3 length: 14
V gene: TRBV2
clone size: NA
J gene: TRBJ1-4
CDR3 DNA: TGTGCCAGCGTGTTAAACAGGGGGAATGAAAAACTGTTTTTT
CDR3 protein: CASVLNRGNEKLFF

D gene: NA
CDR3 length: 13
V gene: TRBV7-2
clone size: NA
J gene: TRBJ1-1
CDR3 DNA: TGTGCCAGCAGCCCCAGACAGGACACTGAAGCTTTCTTT
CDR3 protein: CASSPRQDTEAFF

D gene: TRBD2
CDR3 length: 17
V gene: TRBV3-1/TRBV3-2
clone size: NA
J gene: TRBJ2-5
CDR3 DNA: TGTGCCAGCAGCCCCGGGACTAGCGGGAGCGGCCAAGAGACCCAGTACTTC
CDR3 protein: CASSPGTSGSGQETQYF

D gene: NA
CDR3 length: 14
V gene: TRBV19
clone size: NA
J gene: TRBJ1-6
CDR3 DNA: TGTGCCAGTACGGCTCAGGGCCGGGATTCACCCCTCCACTTT
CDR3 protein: CASTAQGRDSPLHF

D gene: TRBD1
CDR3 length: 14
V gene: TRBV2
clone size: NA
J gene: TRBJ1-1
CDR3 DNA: TGTGCCAGCAGGTTTGAGACAGGGAGCACTGAAGCTTTCTTT
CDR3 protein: CASRFETGSTEAFF

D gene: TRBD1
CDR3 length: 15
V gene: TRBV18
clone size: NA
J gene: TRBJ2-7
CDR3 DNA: TGTGCCAGCTCACCCTTGACAGGGTCTTCCTACGAGCAGTACTTC
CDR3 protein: CASSPLTGSSYEQYF

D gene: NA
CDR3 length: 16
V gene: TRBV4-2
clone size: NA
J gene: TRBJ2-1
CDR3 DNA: TGTGCCAGCAGCCAAGATACGGGGTTGGGTGGCAATGAGCAGTTCTTC
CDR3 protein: CASSQDTGLGGNEQFF

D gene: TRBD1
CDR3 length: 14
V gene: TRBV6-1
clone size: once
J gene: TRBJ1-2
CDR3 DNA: TGTGCCAGCAGTGAAGCGGTACAGGGGGATGGCTACACCTTC
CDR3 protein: CASSEAVQGDGYTF

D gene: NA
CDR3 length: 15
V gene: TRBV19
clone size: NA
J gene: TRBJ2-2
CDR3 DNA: TGTGCCAGTAGTAGTGGGACTGGGGGCCCCGGGGAGCTGTTTTTT
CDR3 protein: CASSSGTGGPGELFF

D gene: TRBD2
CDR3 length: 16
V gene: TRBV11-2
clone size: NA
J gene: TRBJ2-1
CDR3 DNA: TGTGCCAGCAGCTTCCCTGGCGGGAGTAAGAGGGATGAGCAGTTCTTC
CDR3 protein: CASSFPGGSKRDEQFF

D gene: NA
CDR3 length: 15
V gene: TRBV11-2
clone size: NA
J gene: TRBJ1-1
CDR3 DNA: TGTGCCAGCAGCTCCACAGGGTTCATGAACACTGAAGCTTTCTTT
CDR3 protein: CASSSTGFMNTEAFF

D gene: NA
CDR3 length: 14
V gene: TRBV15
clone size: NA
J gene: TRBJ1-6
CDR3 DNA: TGTGCCACCAGCAGAGTGGACGGGGATTCACCCCTCCACTTT
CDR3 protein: CATSRVDGDSPLHF

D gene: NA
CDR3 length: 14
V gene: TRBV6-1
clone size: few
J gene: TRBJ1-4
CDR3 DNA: TGTGCCAGCAGTGACAGGGGAGGCCATGAAAAACTGTTTTTT
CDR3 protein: CASSDRGGHEKLFF

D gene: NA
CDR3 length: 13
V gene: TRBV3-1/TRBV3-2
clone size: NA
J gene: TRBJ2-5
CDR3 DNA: TGTGCCAGCAGCGTACTAGTTGAGAGGACCCAGTACTTC
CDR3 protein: CASSVLVERTQYF

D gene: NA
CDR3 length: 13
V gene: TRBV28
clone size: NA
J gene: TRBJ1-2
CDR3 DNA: TGTGCCAGCAGTTCAGGTGCGGAATTTGGCTACACCTTC
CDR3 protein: CASSSGAEFGYTF

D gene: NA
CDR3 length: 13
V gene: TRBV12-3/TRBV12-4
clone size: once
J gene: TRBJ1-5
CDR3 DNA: TGTGCCAGCAGTTTAGTGTGGAATCAGCCCCAGCATTTT
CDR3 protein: CASSLVWNQPQHF

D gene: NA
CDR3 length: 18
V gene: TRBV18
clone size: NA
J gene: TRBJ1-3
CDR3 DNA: TGTGCCAGCTCACCACGACCCCCACAGGGTACCTCTGGAAACACCATATATTTT
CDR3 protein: CASSPRPPQGTSGNTIYF

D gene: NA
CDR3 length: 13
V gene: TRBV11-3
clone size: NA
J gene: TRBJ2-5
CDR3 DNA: TGTGCCAGCAGCTTAAGGGGGGAGGAGACCCAGTACTTC
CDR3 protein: CASSLRGEETQYF

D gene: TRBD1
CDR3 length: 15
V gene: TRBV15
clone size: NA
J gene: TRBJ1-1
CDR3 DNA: TGTGCCACCAGCAGAGCTAACAGGGGGAACACTGAAGCTTTCTTT
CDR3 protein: CATSRANRGNTEAFF

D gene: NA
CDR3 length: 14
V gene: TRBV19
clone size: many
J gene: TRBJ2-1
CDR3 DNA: TGTGCCAGTAGTATAGGTAGGGACTACAATGAGCAGTTCTTC
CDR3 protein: CASSIGRDYNEQFF

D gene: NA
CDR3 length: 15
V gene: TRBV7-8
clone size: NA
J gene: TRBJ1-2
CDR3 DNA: TGTGCCAGCAGCCGTCGGACCTCGACGGGGTATGGCTACACCTTC
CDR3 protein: CASSRRTSTGYGYTF

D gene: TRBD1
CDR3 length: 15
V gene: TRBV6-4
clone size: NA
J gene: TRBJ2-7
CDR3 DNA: TGTGCCAGCAGAACCCGGGACAGGGATCAACCCGAGCAGTACTTC
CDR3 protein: CASRTRDRDQPEQYF

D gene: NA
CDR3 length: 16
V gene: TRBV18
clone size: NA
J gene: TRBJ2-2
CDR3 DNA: TGTGCCAGCTCACCTTTAATGGCAGGGCCAAGCGGGGAGCTGTTTTTT
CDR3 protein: CASSPLMAGPSGELFF

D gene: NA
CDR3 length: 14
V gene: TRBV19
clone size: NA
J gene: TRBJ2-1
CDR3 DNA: TGTGCCAGTAGTCCCTTCGACACGTACAATGAGCAGTTCTTC
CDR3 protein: CASSPFDTYNEQFF

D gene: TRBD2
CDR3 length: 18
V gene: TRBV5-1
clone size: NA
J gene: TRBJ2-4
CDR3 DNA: TGCGCCAGCAGCCCGGGACTAGCGGGGGCACTAGCCAAAAACATTCAGTACTTC
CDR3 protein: CASSPGLAGALAKNIQYF

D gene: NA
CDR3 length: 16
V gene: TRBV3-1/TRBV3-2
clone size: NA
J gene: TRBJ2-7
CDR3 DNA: TGTGCCAGCAGCCGCAGTGGGGGCGGAGCCATAACCGAGCAGTACTTC
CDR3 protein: CASSRSGGGAITEQYF

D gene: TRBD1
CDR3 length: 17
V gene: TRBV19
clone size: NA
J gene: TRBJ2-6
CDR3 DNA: TGTGCCAGTAGTAGTGGACAGGGGGCTATTGGGGCCAACGTCCTGACTTTC
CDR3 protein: CASSSGQGAIGANVLTF

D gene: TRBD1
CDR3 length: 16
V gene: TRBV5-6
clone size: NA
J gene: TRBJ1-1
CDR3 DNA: TGTGCCAGCAGCTTTTGGGTGGGACAGTTTATCACTGAAGCTTTCTTT
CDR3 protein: CASSFWVGQFITEAFF

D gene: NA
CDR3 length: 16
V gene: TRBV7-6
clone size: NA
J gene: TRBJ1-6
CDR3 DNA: TGTGCCAGCAGCTTACTATCGTGGGGGACTAATTCACCCCTCCACTTT
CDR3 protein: CASSLLSWGTNSPLHF

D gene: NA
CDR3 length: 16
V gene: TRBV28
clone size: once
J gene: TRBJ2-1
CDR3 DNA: TGTGCCAGCAGTTTAAGGGTTTGGAGCTCCTACAATGAGCAGTTCTTC
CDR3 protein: CASSLRVWSSYNEQFF

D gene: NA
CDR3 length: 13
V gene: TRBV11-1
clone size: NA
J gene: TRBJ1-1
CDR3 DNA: TGTGCCAGCAGCTTAGCGTGGAAGACTGAAGCTTTCTTT
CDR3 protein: CASSLAWKTEAFF

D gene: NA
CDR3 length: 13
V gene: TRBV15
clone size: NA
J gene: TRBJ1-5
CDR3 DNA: TGTGCCACCCGCGAGGGGTTGGGTCAGCCCCAGCATTTT
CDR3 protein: CATREGLGQPQHF